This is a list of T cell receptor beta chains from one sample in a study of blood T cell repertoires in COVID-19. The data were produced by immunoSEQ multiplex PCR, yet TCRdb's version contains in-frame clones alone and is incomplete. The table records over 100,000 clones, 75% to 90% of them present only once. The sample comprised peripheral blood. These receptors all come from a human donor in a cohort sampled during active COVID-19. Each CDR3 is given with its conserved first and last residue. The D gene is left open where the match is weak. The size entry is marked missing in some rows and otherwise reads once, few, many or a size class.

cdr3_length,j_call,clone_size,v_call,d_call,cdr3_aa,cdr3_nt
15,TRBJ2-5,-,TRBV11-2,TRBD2,CASSLGLAGGETQYF,TGTGCCAGCAGCTTAGGGCTAGCGGGAGGAGAGACCCAGTACTTC
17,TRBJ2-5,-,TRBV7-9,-,CASSREKTGEVKETQYF,TGTGCCAGCAGCCGCGAAAAAACAGGGGAGGTGAAAGAGACCCAGTACTTC
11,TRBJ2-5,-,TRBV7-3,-,CASSFKPPGYF,TGTGCCAGCAGCTTCAAGCCCCCGGGTTACTTC
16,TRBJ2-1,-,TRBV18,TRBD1,CASSQMTGMGYNEQFF,TGTGCCAGCTCACAGATGACAGGGATGGGATACAATGAGCAGTTCTTC
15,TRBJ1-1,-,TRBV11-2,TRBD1,CASSLNYRGNTEAFF,TGTGCCAGCAGCTTAAACTACAGGGGAAACACTGAAGCTTTCTTT
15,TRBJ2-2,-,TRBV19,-,CASSRRGSNTGELFF,TGTGCCAGTAGTAGACGGGGGTCGAACACCGGGGAGCTGTTTTTT
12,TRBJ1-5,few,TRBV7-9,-,CASSSSDQPQHF,TGTGCCAGCAGCTCCTCAGATCAGCCCCAGCATTTT
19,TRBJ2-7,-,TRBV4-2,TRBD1,CASSQDIVWTGRGSYEQYF,TGTGCCAGCAGCCAAGATATAGTTTGGACAGGGCGAGGATCCTACGAGCAGTACTTC
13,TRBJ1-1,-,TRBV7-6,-,CASSRRGNTEAFF,TGTGCCAGCAGCCGACGAGGGAACACTGAAGCTTTCTTT
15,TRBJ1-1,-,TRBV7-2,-,CASSLALITRTEAFF,TGTGCCAGCAGCTTAGCGTTGATTACGCGTACTGAAGCTTTCTTT
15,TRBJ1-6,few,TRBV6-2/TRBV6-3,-,CASSDRSSYNSPLHF,TGTGCCAGCAGCGACAGGAGCTCCTATAATTCACCCCTCCACTTT
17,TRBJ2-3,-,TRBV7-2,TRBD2,CASSQFSSGGATDTQYF,TGTGCCAGCAGCCAATTTAGTAGCGGGGGGGCCACAGATACGCAGTATTTT
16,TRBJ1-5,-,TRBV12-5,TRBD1,CASGLGQGHINQPQHF,TGTGCTAGTGGTTTGGGACAGGGGCATATCAATCAGCCCCAGCATTTT
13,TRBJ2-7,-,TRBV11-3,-,CASSLEEGSEQYF,TGTGCCAGCAGCTTAGAAGAGGGTTCCGAGCAGTACTTC
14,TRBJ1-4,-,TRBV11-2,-,CASSFSQYHEKLFF,TGTGCCAGCAGCTTTTCACAATACCATGAAAAACTGTTTTTT
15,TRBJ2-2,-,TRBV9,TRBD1,CASSQGQTYAGELFF,TGTGCCAGCAGCCAGGGACAGACCTACGCCGGGGAGCTGTTTTTT
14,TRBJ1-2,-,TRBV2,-,CASRALQPNYGYTF,TGTGCCAGCAGGGCCCTACAGCCTAACTATGGCTACACCTTC
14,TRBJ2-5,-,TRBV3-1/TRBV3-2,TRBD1,CASRFRDREETQYF,TGTGCCAGCAGATTCCGGGACAGGGAAGAGACCCAGTACTTC
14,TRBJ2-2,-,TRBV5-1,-,CASSHDGLTGELFF,TGCGCCAGCAGCCATGACGGACTCACCGGGGAGCTGTTTTTT
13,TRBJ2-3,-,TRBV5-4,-,CASSGATGDTQYF,TGTGCCAGCAGCGGGGCGACCGGGGATACGCAGTATTTT
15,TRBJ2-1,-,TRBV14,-,CASSQDLGRDYEQFF,TGTGCCAGCAGCCAAGATCTAGGCAGGGACTATGAGCAGTTCTTC
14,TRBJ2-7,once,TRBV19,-,CASSMGPRSFEQYF,TGTGCCAGTAGTATGGGGCCCCGTAGTTTCGAGCAGTACTTC
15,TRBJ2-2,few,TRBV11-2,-,CASSPSGSSTGELFF,TGTGCCAGCAGCCCTTCCGGTTCCTCGACCGGGGAGCTGTTTTTT
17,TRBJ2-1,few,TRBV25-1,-,CASSELGGNLGRNEQFF,TGTGCCAGCAGTGAATTAGGTGGGAATTTGGGGCGCAATGAGCAGTTCTTC
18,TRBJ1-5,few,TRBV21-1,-,CASSKVGKERNSNQPQHF,TGTGCCAGCAGCAAAGTCGGAAAGGAGCGAAATAGCAATCAGCCCCAGCATTTT
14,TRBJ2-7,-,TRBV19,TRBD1,CASSIGQGAYEQYF,TGTGCCAGTAGTATAGGACAGGGAGCCTACGAGCAGTACTTC
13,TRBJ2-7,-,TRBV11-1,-,CASSLNRVGEQYF,TGTGCCAGCAGCTTGAACAGGGTGGGTGAGCAGTACTTC
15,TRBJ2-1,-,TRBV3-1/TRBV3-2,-,CASSQGAASYNEQFF,TGTGCCAGCAGCCAAGGAGCGGCCTCCTACAATGAGCAGTTCTTC
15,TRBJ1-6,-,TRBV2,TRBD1,CASSGRQGSGSPLHF,TGTGCCAGCAGTGGCAGACAGGGAAGCGGTTCACCCCTCCACTTT
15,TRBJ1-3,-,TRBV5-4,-,CASSYDKSSGNTIYF,TGTGCCAGCAGTTACGACAAAAGCTCTGGAAACACCATATATTTT
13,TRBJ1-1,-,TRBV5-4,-,CASSLFQNTEAFF,TGTGCCAGCAGCTTGTTCCAGAACACTGAAGCTTTCTTT
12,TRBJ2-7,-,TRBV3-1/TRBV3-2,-,CASSRNGNEQYF,TGTGCCAGCAGCCGTAACGGGAACGAGCAGTACTTC
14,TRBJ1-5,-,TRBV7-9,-,CASSRGTGNQPQHF,TGTGCCAGCAGCCGCGGAACAGGGAATCAGCCCCAGCATTTT
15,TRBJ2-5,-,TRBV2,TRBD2,CASRRLLAGDETQYF,TGTGCCAGCCGTCGCCTTCTAGCGGGGGATGAGACCCAGTACTTC
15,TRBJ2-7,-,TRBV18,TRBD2,CASSPGLAGSYEQYF,TGTGCCAGCTCACCCGGACTAGCGGGCTCCTACGAGCAGTACTTC
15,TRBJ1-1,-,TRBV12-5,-,CASGSPREGYTEAFF,TGTGCTAGTGGTTCGCCCAGGGAAGGGTACACTGAAGCTTTCTTT
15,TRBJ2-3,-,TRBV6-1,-,CASSTRGPLTDTQYF,TGTGCCAGCAGCACGCGGGGGCCCCTCACAGATACGCAGTATTTT
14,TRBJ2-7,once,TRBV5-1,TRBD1,CASSQGQGSYEQYF,TGCGCCAGCAGCCAGGGACAGGGCTCCTACGAGCAGTACTTC
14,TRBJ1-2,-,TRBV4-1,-,CASSQDAVLYGYTF,TGCGCCAGCAGCCAAGATGCAGTCCTCTATGGCTACACCTTC
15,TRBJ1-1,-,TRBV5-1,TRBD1,CASSPQGQGWTEAFF,TGCGCCAGCAGCCCGCAGGGACAGGGTTGGACTGAAGCTTTCTTT